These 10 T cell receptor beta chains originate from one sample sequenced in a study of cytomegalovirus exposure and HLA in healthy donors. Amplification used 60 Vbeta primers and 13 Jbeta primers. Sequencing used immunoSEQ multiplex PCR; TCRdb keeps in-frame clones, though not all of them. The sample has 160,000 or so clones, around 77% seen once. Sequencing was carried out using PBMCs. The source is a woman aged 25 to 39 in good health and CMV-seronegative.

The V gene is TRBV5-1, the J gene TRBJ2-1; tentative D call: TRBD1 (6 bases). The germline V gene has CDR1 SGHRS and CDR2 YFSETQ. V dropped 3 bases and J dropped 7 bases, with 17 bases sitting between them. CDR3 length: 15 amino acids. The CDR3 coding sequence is TGCGCCAGCAGCTCCCCCTCAGGGGCCGGGAATGAGCAGTTCTTC. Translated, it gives CASSSPSGAGNEQFF. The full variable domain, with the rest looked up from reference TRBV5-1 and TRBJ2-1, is KAGVTQTPRYLIKTRGQQVTLSCSPISGHRSVSWYQQTPGQGLQFLFEYFSETQRNKGNFPGRFSGRQFSNSRSEMNVSTLELGDSALYLCASSSPSGAGNEQFFGPGTRLTVL.

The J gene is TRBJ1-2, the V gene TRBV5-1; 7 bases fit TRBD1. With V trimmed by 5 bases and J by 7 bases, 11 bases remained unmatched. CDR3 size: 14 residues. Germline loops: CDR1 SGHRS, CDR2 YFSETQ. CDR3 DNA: TGCGCCAGCAGATCTGGACAGGTTTCTATTGGCTACACCTTC. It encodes CASRSGQVSIGYTF.

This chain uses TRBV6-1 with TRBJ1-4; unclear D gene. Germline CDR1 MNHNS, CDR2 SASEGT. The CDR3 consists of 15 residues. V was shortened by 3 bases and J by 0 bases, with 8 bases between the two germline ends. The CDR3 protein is CASSEVGATNEKLFF. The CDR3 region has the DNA TGTGCCAGCAGTGAGGTGGGAGCAACTAATGAAAAACTGTTTTTT.

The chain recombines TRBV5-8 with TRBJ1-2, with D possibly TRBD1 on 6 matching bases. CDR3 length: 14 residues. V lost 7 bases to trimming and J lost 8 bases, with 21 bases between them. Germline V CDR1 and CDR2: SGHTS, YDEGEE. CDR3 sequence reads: CASGRTEWENGYTF. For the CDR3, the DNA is TGTGCCAGCGGCCGGACAGAGTGGGAGAACGGCTACACCTTC. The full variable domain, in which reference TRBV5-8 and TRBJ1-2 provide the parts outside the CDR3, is EAGVTQSPTHLIKTRGQQATLRCSPISGHTSVYWYQQALGLGLQFLLWYDEGEERNRGNFPPRFSGRQFPNYSSELNVNALELEDSALYLCASGRTEWENGYTFGSGTRLTVV.

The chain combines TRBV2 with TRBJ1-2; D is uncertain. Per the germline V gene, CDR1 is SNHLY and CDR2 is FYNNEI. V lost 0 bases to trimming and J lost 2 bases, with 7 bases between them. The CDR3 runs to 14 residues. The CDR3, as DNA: TGTGCCAGCAGTGAAGCGGAGACGAACTATGGCTACACCTTC. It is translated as CASSEAETNYGYTF. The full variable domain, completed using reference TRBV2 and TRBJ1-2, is EPEVTQTPSHQVTQMGQEVILRCVPISNHLYFYWYRQILGQKVEFLVSFYNNEISEKSEIFDDQFSVERPDGSNFTLKIRSTKLEDSAMYFCASSEAETNYGYTFGSGTRLTVV.

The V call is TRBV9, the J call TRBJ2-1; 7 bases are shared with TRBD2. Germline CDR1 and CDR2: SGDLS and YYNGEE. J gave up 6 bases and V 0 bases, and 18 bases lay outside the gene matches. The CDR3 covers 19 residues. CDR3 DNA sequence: TGTGCCAGCAGCGTAGATTTGGGAGGGTGGGCAGGGAGGGGCAATGAGCAGTTCTTC. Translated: CASSVDLGGWAGRGNEQFF. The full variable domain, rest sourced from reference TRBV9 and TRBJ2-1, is DSGVTQTPKHLITATGQRVTLRCSPRSGDLSVYWYQQSLDQGLQFLIQYYNGEERAKGNILERFSAQQFPDLHSELNLSSLELGDSALYFCASSVDLGGWAGRGNEQFFGPGTRLTVL.

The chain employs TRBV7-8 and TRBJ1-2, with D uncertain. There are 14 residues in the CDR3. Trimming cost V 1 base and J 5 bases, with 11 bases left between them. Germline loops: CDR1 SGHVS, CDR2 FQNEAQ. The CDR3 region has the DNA TGTGCCAGCAGCTTAGTCCAGGAAGGATATGGCTACACCTTC. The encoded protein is CASSLVQEGYGYTF.

CDR3 loop: CASSLGGTYEKLFF. The CDR3 DNA follows: TGCGCCAGCAGCTTAGGAGGAACGTATGAAAAACTGTTTTTT. J is TRBJ1-4 and V is TRBV5-1; D is ambiguous. Germline loops: CDR1 SGHRS, CDR2 YFSETQ. The CDR3 loop spans 14 amino acids. Trimming cost V 2 bases and J 6 bases, with 11 bases left between them. Complete variable domain (other parts from reference TRBV5-1 and TRBJ1-4): KAGVTQTPRYLIKTRGQQVTLSCSPISGHRSVSWYQQTPGQGLQFLFEYFSETQRNKGNFPGRFSGRQFSNSRSEMNVSTLELGDSALYLCASSLGGTYEKLFFGSGTQLSVL.

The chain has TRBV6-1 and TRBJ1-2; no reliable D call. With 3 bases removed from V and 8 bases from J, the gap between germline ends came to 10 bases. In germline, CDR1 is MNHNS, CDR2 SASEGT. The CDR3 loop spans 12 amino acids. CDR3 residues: CASSDRGTGYTF. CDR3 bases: TGTGCCAGCAGTGATCGGGGAACGGGCTACACCTTC.

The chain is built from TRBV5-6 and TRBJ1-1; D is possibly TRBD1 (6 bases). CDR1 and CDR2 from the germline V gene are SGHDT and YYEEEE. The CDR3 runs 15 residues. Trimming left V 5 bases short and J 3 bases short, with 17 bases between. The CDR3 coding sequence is TGTGCCAGCAGTTCCGTTGCCAGGGGAGACACTGAAGCTTTCTTT. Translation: CASSSVARGDTEAFF.